This TCR beta chain was identified in a study of CD8 T cells in ankylosing spondylitis. Whole-study findings and limits: In reactive arthritis synovial fluid and blood, some motif variants had been reported before. Seven or eight highly homologous variants made up a TCR beta motif, and this motif appeared characteristic of ankylosing spondylitis blood. Significant enrichment of disease-linked clones was reportedly seen in matched ankylosing spondylitis synovial fluid.

Of note for this clonotype: The antigen is not known. This may arise from a read error, as a much more abundant clone is one base away.

The CDR3 has 11 amino acids. Germline CDR1 GTSNPN, CDR2 SVGIG (reference sequence). One entry per CDR3 protein, called by TCRdb with MiXCR from the 5' RACE reads. The data hold some 70,000 distinct CDR3 sequences, with about 5% observed a single time. This sequence joins TRBV30 and TRBJ1-1; the D is unclear. Sequences were obtained from blood, either unsorted or a sorted T cell fraction (not recorded which). This TCR came from a male donor with ankylosing spondylitis or in good health (not recorded which). The CDR3 protein is CVWVGNTEAFF. In DNA, the CDR3 is TGTGTCTGGGTTGGGAACACTGAAGCTTTCTTT.